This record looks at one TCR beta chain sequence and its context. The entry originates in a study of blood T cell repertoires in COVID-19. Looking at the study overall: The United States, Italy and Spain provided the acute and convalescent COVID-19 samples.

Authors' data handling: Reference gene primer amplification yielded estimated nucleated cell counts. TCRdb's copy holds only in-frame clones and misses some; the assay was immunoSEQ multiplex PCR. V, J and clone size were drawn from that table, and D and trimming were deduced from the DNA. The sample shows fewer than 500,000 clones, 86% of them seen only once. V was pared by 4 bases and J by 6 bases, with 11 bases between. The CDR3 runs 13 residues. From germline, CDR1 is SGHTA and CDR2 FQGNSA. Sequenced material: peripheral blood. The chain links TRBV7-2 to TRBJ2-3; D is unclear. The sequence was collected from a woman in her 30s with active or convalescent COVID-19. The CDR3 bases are TGTGCCAGCAGCTACAAACTCGGGGATACGCAGTATTTT. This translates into CASSYKLGDTQYF.